This T cell receptor (beta chain) was identified in a study of blood T cell repertoires in COVID-19. Germline V gene lookup returns CDR1 SEHNR and CDR2 FQNEAQ (reference sequence). After removal of 5 bases from V and 1 base from J, the junction contained 5 bases not matched to a gene. The CDR3 sequence is 15 residues long. As processed by the authors: The authors estimated nucleated cell counts from reference gene primer amplification. This table comes from immunoSEQ multiplex PCR, and its TCRdb copy is limited to in-frame clones, with some not included. Clone size and the V and J calls come from that table; the DNA yielded D and trimming. The table records around 200,000 clones, approximately 80% of them present only once. This clone appeared a single time.

This chain links TRBV7-9 with TRBJ2-1; TRBD2 matches 7 bases. This receptor was obtained from a woman older than 75 with acute or convalescent COVID-19. Sequencing was performed on peripheral blood. The CDR3 DNA is TGTGCCAGCAGCCCAAATAGCGGGTCCTACAATGAGCAGTTCTTC. Translating it yields CASSPNSGSYNEQFF.